This T cell receptor beta chain appears in the sequencing data of a study of a mutant IDH1 vaccine in newly diagnosed glioma. As for the study in general: Antecedent treatment encompassed radiotherapy, temozolomide, or their combination; the majority received both.

This clone was counted a single time. Antigen: not known. Study-wide results and limits: Among all patients, vaccine-induced immune responses occurred in around 94%.

Here immunoSEQ multiplex PCR was the method, and the copy in TCRdb shows in-frame clones only, minus some. The sample has approximately 60,000 clones, over 80% seen once. Time point here: week 47, end of study. Each dose of the vaccine consisted of 300 ug of mutant IDH1 20-mer peptide, with topical imiquimod. The CDR3 has 14 amino acids. CDR1 and CDR2 (germline): SNHLY, FYNNEI. J was trimmed by 2 bases and V by 6 bases; bases with no gene match: 5. Sequences were derived from PBMCs, sampled from a glioma patient whose treatment included an IDH1 peptide vaccine. The V and J genes are TRBV2 and TRBJ2-7; 9 nucleotides align to TRBD1. The TCR sequence derives from a man aged 30-40 years with glioma. This CDR3 is CASRRTGDTYEQYF. In DNA, the CDR3 is TGTGCCAGCAGGAGGACAGGGGACACCTACGAGCAGTACTTC.